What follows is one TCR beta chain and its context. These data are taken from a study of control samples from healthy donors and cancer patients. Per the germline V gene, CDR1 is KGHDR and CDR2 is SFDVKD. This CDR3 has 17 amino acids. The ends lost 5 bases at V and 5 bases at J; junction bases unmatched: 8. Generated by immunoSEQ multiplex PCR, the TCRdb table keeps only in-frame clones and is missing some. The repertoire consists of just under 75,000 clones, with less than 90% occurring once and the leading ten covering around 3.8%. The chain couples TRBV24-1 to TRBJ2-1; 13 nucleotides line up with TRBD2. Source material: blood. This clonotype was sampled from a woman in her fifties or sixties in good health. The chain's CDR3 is CATSVMSGTSGNNEQFF. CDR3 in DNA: TGTGCCACCAGTGTAATGTCCGGGACTAGCGGGAACAATGAGCAGTTCTTC.